This section outlines one T cell receptor (beta chain) sequence together with its context. This clone's antigen is unknown. No much larger clone is present one base from it, and per-base qualities are unavailable. This sample was included in a study of T cells after yellow fever vaccination (dated by TCRdb to about 2019). General notes on the study: Libraries from fractions with low cell numbers were prepared with the SMART-Seq v4 Ultra Low Input RNA kit. Blood samples were taken at several timepoints before and after primary and secondary immunization, and bulk PBMC replicates and cell subsets were isolated. Two healthy male donors made up the cohort, one aged 18 to 30 years and the other aged 30 to 39 years. To follow T-cell clones before and after both primary and booster YFV17D yellow fever vaccination, bulk TCR alpha and beta repertoires underwent longitudinal sequencing. Here is what the overall study found, with its caveats: A small fraction of clonotypes appeared in both the CD4 and CD8 compartments, likely as a result of convergent recombination. Compared with the primary T-cell response, the secondary T-cell response was faster but weaker, reaching its peak on day 5 rather than on day 15. Because abundant contaminating clonotypes from the bulk population could be contained in FACS-sorted repertoires, computational filtering was required. After the booster, most clones that had expanded after primary vaccination were detected again (around 95% of CD4 and around nine tenths of CD8), suggesting broad maintenance of memory. Only a couple of donors were included in the study, so the extent to which the findings can be generalized is limited.

V gives up 5 bases and J gives up 8 bases, and the segment between their germline ends measures 13 bases. The CDR3 holds 14 amino acids from the cysteine to the phenylalanine. Only the CDR3 portion is preserved as DNA: 42 bases, with reading frame beginning at the first base. The germline V gene gives CDR1 as SNHLY and CDR2 as FYNNEI. TCR cDNA was made using 5'RACE template switching, a step that added a universal primer site and unique molecular identifiers. cDNA synthesis was primed from both the TCR alpha and TCR beta constant segments. Library amplification used two PCR steps, and the second PCR step added sample barcodes and sequencing adapters. Sequencing of the libraries was done on either Illumina HiSeq 2500 (2x100 bp) or NovaSeq (2x150 bp). In the original analysis: Demultiplexing of reads and collapsing into UMI consensus sequences were performed with MIGEC, and V(D)J alignment was carried out with MiXCR. Vaccine-responding clonotypes were identified with edgeR using replicate PBMC samples, with FDR below 0.01 and a log2 fold change above 5 up to day 15 being required. Each bulk clonotype was labeled CD4 or CD8 based on which sequenced repertoire, CD4 or CD8, contained the clonotype at higher abundance. Clones were called with MiXCR by TCRdb after fastp trimmed the public reads at Q25, and only in-frame beta chains were retained. Rows matching on CDR3 protein sequence are summarized as one entry with the most common DNA and genes. None of the V and J calls come from the authors' own analysis; TCRdb made them. The sample profile shows around 150,000 distinct CDR3 sequences; around 7% of them were found once. The ten largest clones capture 2.5% to 3% of the sample.

The meaning of the sample's treatment or condition label: live attenuated yellow fever vaccine strain. A standard Ficoll-Paque protocol was used to isolate PBMCs from peripheral blood. Dynabeads CD4 and CD8 positive selection kits were used to isolate the CD4 and CD8 T-cell fractions. TriZol was used to extract RNA from bulk PBMCs, CD4 and CD8 fractions, and dextramer-positive and dextramer-negative fractions. The sequenced sample was CD4+ T cells sorted from PBMCs, obtained 4 to 5 days after the first yellow fever vaccination. The clonotype comes from a man aged 18 to 29 who received the YFV17D yellow fever vaccine. Recombination connected TRBV2 to TRBJ1-6; TRBD1 is a weak D gene call, 5 bases matching. The bases read TGTGCCAGCAGTATTGGACTCAGGGATTCACCCCTCCACTTT. Its translation is CASSIGLRDSPLHF.